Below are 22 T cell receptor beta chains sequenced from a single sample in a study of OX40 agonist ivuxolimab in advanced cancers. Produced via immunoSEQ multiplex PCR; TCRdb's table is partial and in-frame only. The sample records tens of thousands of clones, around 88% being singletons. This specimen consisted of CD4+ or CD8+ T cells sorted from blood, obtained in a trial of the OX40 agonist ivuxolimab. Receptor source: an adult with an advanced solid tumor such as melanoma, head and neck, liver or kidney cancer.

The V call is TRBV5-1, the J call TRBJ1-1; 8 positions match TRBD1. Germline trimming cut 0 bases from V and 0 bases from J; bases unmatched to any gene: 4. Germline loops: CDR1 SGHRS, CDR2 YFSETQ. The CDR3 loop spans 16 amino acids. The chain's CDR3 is CASSLARGQMNTEAFF. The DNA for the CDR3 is TGCGCCAGCAGCTTGGCCAGGGGGCAGATGAACACTGAAGCTTTCTTT.

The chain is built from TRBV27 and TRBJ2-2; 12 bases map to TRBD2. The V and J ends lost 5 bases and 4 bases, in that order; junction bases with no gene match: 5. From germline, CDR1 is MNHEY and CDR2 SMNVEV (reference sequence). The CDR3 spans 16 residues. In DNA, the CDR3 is TGTGCCAGCAGTCTAGGGGGACTAGCGGGCACCGGGGAGCTGTTTTTT. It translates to CASSLGGLAGTGELFF.

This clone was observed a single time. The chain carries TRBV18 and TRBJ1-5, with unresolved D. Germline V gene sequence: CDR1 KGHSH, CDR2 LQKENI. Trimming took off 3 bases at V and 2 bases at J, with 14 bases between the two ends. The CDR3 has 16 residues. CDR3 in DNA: TGTGCCAGCTCACCGGGAAAGGAGGCTGGCAATCAGCCCCAGCATTTT. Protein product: CASSPGKEAGNQPQHF.

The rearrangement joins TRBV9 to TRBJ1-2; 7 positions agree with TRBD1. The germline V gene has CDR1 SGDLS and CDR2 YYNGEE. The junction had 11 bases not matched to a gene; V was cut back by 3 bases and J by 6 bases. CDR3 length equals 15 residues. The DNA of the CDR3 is TGTGCCAGCAGCGCTGGGACAGTTTCATACCATGGCTACACCTTC. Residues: CASSAGTVSYHGYTF.

CDR3 sequence reads: CASSQDPHTYDQPQHF. CDR3 nucleotides: TGCGCCAGCAGCCAAGATCCCCATACGTATGATCAGCCCCAGCATTTT. The chain employs TRBV4-3 and TRBJ1-5; D not resolved. CDR1 and CDR2 (germline): LGHNA, YSLEER. Trimming removed 0 bases at V and 5 bases at J, with 14 bases between. The CDR3 covers 16 residues.

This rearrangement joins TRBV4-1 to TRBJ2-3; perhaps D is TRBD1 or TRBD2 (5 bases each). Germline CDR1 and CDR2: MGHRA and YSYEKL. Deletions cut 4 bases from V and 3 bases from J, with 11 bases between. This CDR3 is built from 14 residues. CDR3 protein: CASSRGVETDTQYF. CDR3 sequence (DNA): TGCGCCAGCAGCCGAGGGGTCGAAACAGATACGCAGTATTTT.

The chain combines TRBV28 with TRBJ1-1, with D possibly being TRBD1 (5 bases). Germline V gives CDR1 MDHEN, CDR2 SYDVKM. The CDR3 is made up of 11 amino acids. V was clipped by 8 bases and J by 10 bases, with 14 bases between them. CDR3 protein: CASGGRRGAFF. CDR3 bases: TGTGCCAGCGGGGGTAGGAGGGGAGCTTTCTTT. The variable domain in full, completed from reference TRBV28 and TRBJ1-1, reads DVKVTQSSRYLVKRTGEKVFLECVQDMDHENMFWYRQDPGLGLRLIYFSYDVKMKEKGDIPEGYSVSREKKERFSLILESASTNQTSMYLCASGGRRGAFFGQGTRLTVV.

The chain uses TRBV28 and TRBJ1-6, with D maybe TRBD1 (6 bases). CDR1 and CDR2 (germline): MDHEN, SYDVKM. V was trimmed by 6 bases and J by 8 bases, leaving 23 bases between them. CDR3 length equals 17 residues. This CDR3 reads CASSLPAVGGLDSPLHF. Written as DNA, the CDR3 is TGTGCCAGCAGCCTCCCCGCGGTAGGGGGATTAGATTCACCCCTCCACTTT.

The CDR3 DNA is TGTGCCAGCACCCGGGATATCTCCTACAATGAGCAGTTCTTC. Translation: CASTRDISYNEQFF. The rearrangement links TRBV6-1 to TRBJ2-1; D is possibly TRBD2 (5 bases). The CDR3 is 14 amino acids. V was trimmed by 7 bases and J by 0 bases, leaving 10 bases between them. CDR1 and CDR2 (germline): MNHNS, SASEGT.

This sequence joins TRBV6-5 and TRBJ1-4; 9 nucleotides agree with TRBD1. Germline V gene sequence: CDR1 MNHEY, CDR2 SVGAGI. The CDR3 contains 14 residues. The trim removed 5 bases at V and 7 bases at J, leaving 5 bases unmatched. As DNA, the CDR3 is TGTGCCAGCAGTGCCGGGACAGGGATTGAAAAACTGTTTTTT. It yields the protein CASSAGTGIEKLFF.

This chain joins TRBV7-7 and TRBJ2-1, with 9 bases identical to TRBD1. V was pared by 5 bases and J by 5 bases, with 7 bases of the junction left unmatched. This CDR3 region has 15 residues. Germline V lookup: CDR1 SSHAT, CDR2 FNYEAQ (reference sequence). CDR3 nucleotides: TGTGCCAGCAGCCTCGGACAGGGGCTCCACAATGAGCAGTTCTTC. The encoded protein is CASSLGQGLHNEQFF. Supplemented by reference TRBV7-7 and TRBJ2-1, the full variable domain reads GAGVSQSPRYKVTKRGQDVTLRCDPISSHATLYWYQQALGQGPEFLTYFNYEAQPDKSGLPSDRFSAERPEGSISTLTIQRTEQRDSAMYRCASSLGQGLHNEQFFGPGTRLTVL.

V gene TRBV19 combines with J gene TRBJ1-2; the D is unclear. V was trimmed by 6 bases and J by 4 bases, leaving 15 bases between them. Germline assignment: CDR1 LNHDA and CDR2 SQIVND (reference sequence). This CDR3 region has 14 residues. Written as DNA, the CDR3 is TGTGCCAGTAGGGATCCCGTTTGGGGCTATGGCTACACCTTC. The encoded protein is CASRDPVWGYGYTF.

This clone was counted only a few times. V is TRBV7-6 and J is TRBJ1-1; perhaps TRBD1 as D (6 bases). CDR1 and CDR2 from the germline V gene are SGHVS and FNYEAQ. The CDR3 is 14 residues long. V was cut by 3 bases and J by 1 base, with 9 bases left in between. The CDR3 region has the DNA TGTGCCAGCAGCTTGACAGGTTCGAACACTGAAGCTTTCTTT. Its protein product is CASSLTGSNTEAFF.

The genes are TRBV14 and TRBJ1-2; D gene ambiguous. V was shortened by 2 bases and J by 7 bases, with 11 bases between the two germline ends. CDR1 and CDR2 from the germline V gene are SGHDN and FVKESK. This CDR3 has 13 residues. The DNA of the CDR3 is TGTGCCAGCAGCCAATTAATGCAGTCTGGCTACACCTTC. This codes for CASSQLMQSGYTF.

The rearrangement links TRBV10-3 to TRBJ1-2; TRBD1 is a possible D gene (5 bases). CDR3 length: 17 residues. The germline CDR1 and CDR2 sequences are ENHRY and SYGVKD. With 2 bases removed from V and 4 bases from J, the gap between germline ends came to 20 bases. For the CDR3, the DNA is TGTGCCATCAGTGAGGGGGGTGACGCCCTCCGGAGCTATGGCTACACCTTC. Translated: CAISEGGDALRSYGYTF.

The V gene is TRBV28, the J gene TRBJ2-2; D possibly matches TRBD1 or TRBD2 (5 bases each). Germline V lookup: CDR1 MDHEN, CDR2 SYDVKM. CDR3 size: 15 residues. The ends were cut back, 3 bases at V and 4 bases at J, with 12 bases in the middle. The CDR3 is CASSLFRDLTGELFF. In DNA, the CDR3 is TGTGCCAGCAGTTTGTTTCGGGACCTCACCGGGGAGCTGTTTTTT.

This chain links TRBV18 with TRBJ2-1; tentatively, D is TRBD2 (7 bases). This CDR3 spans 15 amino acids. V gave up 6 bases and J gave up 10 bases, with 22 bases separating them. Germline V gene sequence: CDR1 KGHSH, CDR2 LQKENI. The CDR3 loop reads CASSLVGGASEEQFF. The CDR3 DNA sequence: TGTGCCAGCTCTCTAGTGGGGGGGGCCTCCGAGGAGCAGTTCTTC. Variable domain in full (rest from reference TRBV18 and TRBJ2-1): NAGVMQNPRHLVRRRGQEARLRCSPMKGHSHVYWYRQLPEEGLKFMVYLQKENIIDESGMPKERFSAEFPKEGPSILRIQQVVRGDSAAYFCASSLVGGASEEQFFGPGTRLTVL.

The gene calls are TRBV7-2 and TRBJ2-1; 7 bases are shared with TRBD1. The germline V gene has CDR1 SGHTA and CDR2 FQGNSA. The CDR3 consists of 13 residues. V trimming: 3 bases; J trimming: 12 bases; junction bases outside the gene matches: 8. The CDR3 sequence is CASSFRQGSGQFF. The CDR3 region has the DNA TGTGCCAGCAGCTTTCGACAGGGATCGGGGCAGTTCTTC.

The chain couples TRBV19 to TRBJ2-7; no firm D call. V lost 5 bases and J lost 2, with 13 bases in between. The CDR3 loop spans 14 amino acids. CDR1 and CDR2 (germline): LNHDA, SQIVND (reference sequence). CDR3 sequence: CASSPQRTTYEQYF. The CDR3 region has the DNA TGTGCCAGTAGTCCCCAAAGGACCACCTACGAGCAGTACTTC.

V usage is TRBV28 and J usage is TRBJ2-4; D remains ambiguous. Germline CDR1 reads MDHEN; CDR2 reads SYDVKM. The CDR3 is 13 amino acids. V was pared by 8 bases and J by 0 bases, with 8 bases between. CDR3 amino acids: CASVDLAKNIQYF. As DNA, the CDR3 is TGTGCCAGCGTCGACCTAGCCAAAAACATTCAGTACTTC.

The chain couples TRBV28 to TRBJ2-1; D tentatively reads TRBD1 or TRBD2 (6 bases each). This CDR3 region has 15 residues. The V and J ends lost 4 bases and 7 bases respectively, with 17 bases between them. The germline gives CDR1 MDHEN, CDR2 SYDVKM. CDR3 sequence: CASSSYGGPVNEQFF. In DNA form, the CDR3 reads TGTGCCAGCAGTTCCTATGGGGGGCCTGTGAATGAGCAGTTCTTC.

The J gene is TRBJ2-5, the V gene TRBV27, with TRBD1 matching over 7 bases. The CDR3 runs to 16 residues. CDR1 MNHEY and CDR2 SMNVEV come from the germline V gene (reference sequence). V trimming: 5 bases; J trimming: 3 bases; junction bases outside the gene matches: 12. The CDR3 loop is CASSGTYRGFEETQYF. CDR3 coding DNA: TGTGCCAGCAGTGGAACCTACAGGGGATTCGAAGAGACCCAGTACTTC.